These 13 T cell receptor beta chains share one sample of origin, sequenced in a study of metastatic and nonmetastatic thyroid tumors. Using MiXCR, TCRdb reanalyzed the PCR reads. The sample carries about 25,000 clones, around 20% recorded once. All patients reached thyroid surgery having received no treatment beforehand. The sequenced sample was blood. The receptors originated from a male donor with papillary thyroid cancer or a benign thyroid nodule (not recorded which). Some clones in this sample may be carry-over from other donors' samples.

This clone has a count of ten or more. The chain combines TRBV5-4 with TRBJ2-7; 7 bases align to TRBD2. V shed 5 bases, J shed 4 bases, and the junction held 9 bases outside the gene matches. Germline V gene lookup returns CDR1 SGHNT and CDR2 YYREEE (reference sequence). The CDR3 runs 14 residues. This chain's CDR3 is CASRPMGGRYEQYF. As DNA, the CDR3 is TGTGCCAGCAGACCCATGGGAGGGCGGTACGAGCAGTACTTC. Complete variable domain (other parts from reference TRBV5-4 and TRBJ2-7): ETGVTQSPTHLIKTRGQQVTLRCSSQSGHNTVSWYQQALGQGPQFIFQYYREEENGRGNFPPRFSGLQFPNYSSELNVNALELDDSALYLCASRPMGGRYEQYFGPGTRLTVT.

This clone was picked up many times. Other nucleotide sequences from this sample produce the same CDR3. V is TRBV20-1 and J is TRBJ1-5; a possible D gene is TRBD1 (5 bases). The CDR3 loop spans 15 amino acids. Germline CDR1 DFQATT, CDR2 SNEGSKA (reference sequence). V dropped 0 bases and J dropped 6 bases, with 15 bases sitting between them. The CDR3: CSARDSGGDGQPQHF. The CDR3 coding sequence is TGCAGTGCTAGAGATAGTGGAGGGGACGGTCAGCCCCAGCATTTT.

In this sample, this clone turned up many times. The chain uses TRBV12-3 or TRBV12-4 and TRBJ2-7, with 11 bases that match TRBD2. The V and J ends lost 5 bases and 3 bases, in that order; junction bases with no gene match: 6. This CDR3 spans 15 amino acids. In DNA, the CDR3 is TGTGCCAGCAGTCCCGGGACTAGCGGCCTCTACGAGCAGTACTTC. Protein sequence: CASSPGTSGLYEQYF.

The V and J genes are TRBV13 and TRBJ2-3, with 8 bases fitting TRBD1. This CDR3 contains 18 residues. Losses at the gene ends were 5 bases for V and 6 bases for J; bases not matched to a gene: 19. Germline V gene sequence: CDR1 PRHDT, CDR2 FYEKMQ (reference sequence). In nucleotides, the CDR3 is TGTGCCAGCAGCCTACTAGGGTTCCAGGGGGCAAGGGGCGATACGCAGTATTTT. Translated: CASSLLGFQGARGDTQYF.

A word on this clone: At one boundary the junction diverges from the germline segment, which might be a read error. This chain links TRBV5-1 with TRBJ2-1; TRBD2 is a possible D gene (6 bases). The DNA matches TRBJ2-5 better at its end, which makes the J call doubtful. This CDR3 is 14 amino acids long. CDR1 is SGHRS, CDR2 YFSETQ, per germline. CDR3 sequence: CASSFDHGGEAQYF. Written as DNA, the CDR3 is TGCGCCAGCAGCTTTGATCACGGGGGAGAGGCCCAGTACTTC.

There are many counts of this clone. The rearrangement uses TRBV27 and TRBJ2-1; 9 bases map to TRBD1. V trimming: 3 bases; J trimming: 7 bases; junction bases outside the gene matches: 13. The CDR3 covers 17 residues. Germline V gene sequence: CDR1 MNHEY, CDR2 SMNVEV (reference sequence). The CDR3 coding sequence is TGTGCCAGCAGTTTGTATGCCGGGACAGGGAACCGGAATGAGCAGTTCTTC. This translates into CASSLYAGTGNRNEQFF.

The J gene is TRBJ2-1, the V gene TRBV30; a weak D match, TRBD1 (6 bases). The CDR3 is 14 amino acids. V was pared by 2 bases and J by 0 bases, with 8 bases between. Germline CDR1 GTSNPN, CDR2 SVGIG (reference sequence). The CDR3 region has the DNA TGTGCCTGGAGTAGGGGGAGCTCCTACAATGAGCAGTTCTTC. Its protein is CAWSRGSSYNEQFF.

In its sample, this clone is medium-sized. This sequence joins TRBV4-1 and TRBJ2-7; D remains ambiguous. V lost 3 bases and J 2 bases, leaving 11 bases between the germline ends. The CDR3 length is 14 residues. Germline-derived CDR1 and CDR2 are MGHRA and YSYEKL. The chain's CDR3 is CASSQPGPPYEQYF. CDR3 nucleotide sequence: TGCGCCAGCAGCCAGCCCGGGCCCCCCTACGAGCAGTACTTC.

This clone was seen a few times. Because the CDR3 is missing its conserved closing phenylalanine or tryptophan, this is likely a read error. Because the CDR3's place on the DNA is in doubt, the DNA is left out and the CDR3 is given as listed by TCRdb. The V and J genes are TRBV7-2 and TRBJ2-6. CDR1 and CDR2 from the germline V gene are SGHTA and FQGNSA. A total of 8 residues make up the CDR3, ends included. The CDR3 loop is CASSTWDR.

By share, this clone ranks as medium-sized. The chain employs TRBV9 and TRBJ1-6; 9 positions agree with TRBD1. V shed 3 bases, J shed 7 bases, and the junction held 11 bases outside the gene matches. The V gene's germline CDR1 is SGDLS and CDR2 YYNGEE. CDR3 length: 17 residues. CDR3 nucleotide sequence: TGTGCCAGCAGCGGAAGTCCCGGGACAGGGCTAAATTCACCCCTCCACTTT. This translates into CASSGSPGTGLNSPLHF.

The J gene is TRBJ1-1, the V gene TRBV7-3, with D uncertain. V was clipped by 5 bases and J by 1 base, with 14 bases between them. This CDR3 is 15 amino acids long. Looked up from germline, CDR1 is SGHTA and CDR2 is FQGTGA. Written as DNA, the CDR3 is TGTGCCAGCAGCCTAGGCCGAGCGGAGAACACTGAAGCTTTCTTT. Its protein is CASSLGRAENTEAFF.

The chain combines TRBV5-1 with TRBJ1-2; 7 nucleotides line up with TRBD1. CDR1 is SGHRS, CDR2 YFSETQ, per germline. The CDR3 runs 15 residues. Trimming cost V 0 bases and J 5 bases; bases outside gene matches: 7. In DNA form, the CDR3 reads TGCGCCAGCAGCTTGGCCTGGACAGGAGCTTATGGCTACACCTTC. This translates into CASSLAWTGAYGYTF.

Only a few counts were recorded for this clone. One end of the junction varies from germline; a read error may be responsible. The chain joins TRBV7-2 to TRBJ2-7, with 7 bases fitting TRBD1. Germline V lookup: CDR1 SGHTA, CDR2 FQGNSA. The CDR3 runs to 13 residues. The CDR3 DNA reads as TGTGCCAGCAGCCGAGGACAGGTGTACGAGCGGTACTTC. Its protein product is CASSRGQVYERYF.